This T cell receptor beta chain was profiled in a study of metastatic and nonmetastatic thyroid tumors. Overall study findings and caveats: The reported finding was significantly higher TCR beta diversity in malignant thyroid tumors relative to benign nodules, in blood and tumor.

MiXCR reprocessed the PCR reads for TCRdb. The table shows about 10,000 clones, with under 35% occurring only once. No treatment of any kind had been given to any patient before thyroid surgery. A note on this clone: Its specificity is not known.

The clonotype was recovered from a female donor with papillary thyroid cancer or a benign thyroid nodule (not recorded which). Some clones in this sample may be carry-over from other donors' samples. Input material: tumor tissue.

The CDR3 is CASSPFHRETNYGYTF. In nucleotides, the CDR3 is TGCGCCAGCAGCCCGTTTCACAGGGAAACTAACTATGGCTACACCTTC. The chain recombines TRBV4-3 with TRBJ1-2; TRBD1 is a possible D gene (6 bases). Between the trimmed V and J ends, which lost 4 bases and 0 bases, there was a span of 15 bases. There are 16 residues in the CDR3. CDR1 and CDR2 (germline): LGHNA, YSLEER.